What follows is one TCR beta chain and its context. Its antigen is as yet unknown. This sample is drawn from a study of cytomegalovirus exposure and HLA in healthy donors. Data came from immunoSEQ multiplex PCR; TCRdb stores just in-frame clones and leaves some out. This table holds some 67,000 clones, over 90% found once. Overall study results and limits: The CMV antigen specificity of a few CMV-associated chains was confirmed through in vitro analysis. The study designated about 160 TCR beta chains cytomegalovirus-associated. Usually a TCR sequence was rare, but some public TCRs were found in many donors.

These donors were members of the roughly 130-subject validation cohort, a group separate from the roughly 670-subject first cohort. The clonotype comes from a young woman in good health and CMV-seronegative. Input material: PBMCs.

The CDR3 reads CASSLEGMNTEAFF. The CDR3 DNA follows: TGCGCCAGCAGCTTGGAGGGGATGAACACTGAAGCTTTCTTT. This sequence joins TRBV5-1 and TRBJ1-1, with D perhaps TRBD1 (5 bases). V was trimmed by 0 bases and J by 0 bases, leaving 6 bases between them. The CDR3 contains 14 residues. Germline V gene sequence: CDR1 SGHRS, CDR2 YFSETQ. The complete variable domain, with remaining parts taken from reference TRBV5-1 and TRBJ1-1, reads KAGVTQTPRYLIKTRGQQVTLSCSPISGHRSVSWYQQTPGQGLQFLFEYFSETQRNKGNFPGRFSGRQFSNSRSEMNVSTLELGDSALYLCASSLEGMNTEAFFGQGTRLTVV.